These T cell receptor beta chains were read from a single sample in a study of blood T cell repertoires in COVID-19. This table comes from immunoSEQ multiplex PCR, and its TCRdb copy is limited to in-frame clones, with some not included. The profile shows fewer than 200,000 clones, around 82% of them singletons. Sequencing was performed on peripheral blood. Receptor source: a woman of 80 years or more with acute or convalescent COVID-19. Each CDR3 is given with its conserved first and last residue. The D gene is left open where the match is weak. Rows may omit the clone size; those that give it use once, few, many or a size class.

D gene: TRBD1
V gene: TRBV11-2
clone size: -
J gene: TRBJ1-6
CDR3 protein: CASSTLGQEASPLHF
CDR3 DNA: TGTGCCAGCAGCACCTTAGGACAGGAGGCTTCACCCCTCCACTTT

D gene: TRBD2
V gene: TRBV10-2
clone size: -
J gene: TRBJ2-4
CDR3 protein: CASSIRGGLAKNIQYF
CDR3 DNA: TGCGCCAGCAGTATACGGGGGGGATTAGCCAAAAACATTCAGTACTTC

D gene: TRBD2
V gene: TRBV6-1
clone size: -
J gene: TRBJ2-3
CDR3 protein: CASSGMLSGTYTDTQYF
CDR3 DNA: TGTGCCAGCAGTGGGATGCTTAGCGGGACATACACAGATACGCAGTATTTT

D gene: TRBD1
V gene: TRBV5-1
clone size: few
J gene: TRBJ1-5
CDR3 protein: CASSFSGQGDQPQHF
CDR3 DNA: TGCGCCAGCAGCTTTTCTGGACAGGGCGATCAGCCCCAGCATTTT

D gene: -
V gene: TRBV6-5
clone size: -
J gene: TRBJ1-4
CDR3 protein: CASSYLNEKLFF
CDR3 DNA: TGTGCCAGCAGTTACCTTAATGAAAAACTGTTTTTT

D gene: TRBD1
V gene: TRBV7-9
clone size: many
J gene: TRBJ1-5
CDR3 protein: CASSFTGGNQPQHF
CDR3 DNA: TGTGCCAGCAGCTTTACAGGGGGCAATCAGCCCCAGCATTTT

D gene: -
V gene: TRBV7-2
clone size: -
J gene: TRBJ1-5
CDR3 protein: CASSSGGGQPQHF
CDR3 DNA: TGTGCCAGCAGCTCCGGGGGGGGCCAGCCCCAGCATTTT

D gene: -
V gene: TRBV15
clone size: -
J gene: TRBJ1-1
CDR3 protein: CATSRVAGKTEAFF
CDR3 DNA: TGTGCCACCAGCAGAGTGGCAGGGAAGACCGAAGCTTTCTTT

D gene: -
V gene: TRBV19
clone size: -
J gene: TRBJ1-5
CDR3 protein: CASNHGESNQPQHF
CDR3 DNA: TGTGCCAGTAATCACGGGGAGTCCAATCAGCCCCAGCATTTT

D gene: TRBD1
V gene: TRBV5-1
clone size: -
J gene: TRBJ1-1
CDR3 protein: CASSLSQNQNRGTEAFF
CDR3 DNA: TGCGCCAGCAGCCTTTCTCAAAACCAAAACAGGGGCACTGAAGCTTTCTTT

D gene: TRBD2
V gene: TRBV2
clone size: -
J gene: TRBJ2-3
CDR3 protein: CASRIGLATTDTQYF
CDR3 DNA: TGTGCCAGCAGGATCGGACTAGCGACGACAGATACGCAGTATTTT

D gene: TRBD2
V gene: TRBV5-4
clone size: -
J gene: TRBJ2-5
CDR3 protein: CASSPRLGGGYQETQYF
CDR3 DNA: TGTGCCAGCAGCCCCAGATTGGGCGGGGGTTACCAAGAGACCCAGTACTTC

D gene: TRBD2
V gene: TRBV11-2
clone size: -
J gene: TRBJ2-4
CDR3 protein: CASSLLLTTSGGNIQYF
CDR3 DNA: TGTGCCAGCAGCCTCCTCCTGACGACTAGCGGGGGAAACATTCAGTACTTC

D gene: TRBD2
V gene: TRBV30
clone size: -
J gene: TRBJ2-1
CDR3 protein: CAWSVAGGREQFF
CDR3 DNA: TGTGCCTGGAGTGTAGCGGGAGGGCGGGAGCAGTTCTTC

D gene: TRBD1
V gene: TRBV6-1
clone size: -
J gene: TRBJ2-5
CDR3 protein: CASSEAGQLQETQYF
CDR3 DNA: TGTGCCAGCAGTGAAGCGGGACAGCTCCAAGAGACCCAGTACTTC

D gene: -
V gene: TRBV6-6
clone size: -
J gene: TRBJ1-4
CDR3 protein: CASSPPSSRRTEKLFF
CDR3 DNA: TGTGCCAGCAGTCCCCCTTCAAGTCGGAGGACCGAAAAACTGTTTTTT

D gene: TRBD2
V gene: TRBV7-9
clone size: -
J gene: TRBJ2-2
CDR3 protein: CASSLTSSGGYTGELFF
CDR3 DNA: TGTGCCAGCAGCTTAACATCCAGCGGGGGGTACACCGGGGAGCTGTTTTTT

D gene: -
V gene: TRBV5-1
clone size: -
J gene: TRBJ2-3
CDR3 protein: CASSLGQAGDTQYF
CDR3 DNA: TGCGCCAGCAGCTTGGGGCAGGCGGGAGATACGCAGTATTTT

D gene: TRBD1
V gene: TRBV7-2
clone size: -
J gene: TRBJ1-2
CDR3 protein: CASSPGQGNGYTF
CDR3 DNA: TGTGCCAGCAGCCCGGGACAGGGGAATGGCTACACCTTC

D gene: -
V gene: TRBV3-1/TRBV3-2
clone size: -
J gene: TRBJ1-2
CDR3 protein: CASSQAFGGAGYTF
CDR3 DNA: TGTGCCAGCAGCCAAGCATTCGGAGGGGCTGGCTACACCTTC

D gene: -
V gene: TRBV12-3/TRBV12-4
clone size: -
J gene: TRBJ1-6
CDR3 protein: CASSTQATGTLHF
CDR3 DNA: TGTGCCAGCAGTACGCAGGCAACGGGGACCCTCCACTTT

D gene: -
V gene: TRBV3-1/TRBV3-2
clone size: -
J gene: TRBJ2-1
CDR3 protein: CASSQDRNRVNEQFF
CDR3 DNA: TGTGCCAGCAGCCAAGATCGGAACAGGGTGAATGAGCAGTTCTTC

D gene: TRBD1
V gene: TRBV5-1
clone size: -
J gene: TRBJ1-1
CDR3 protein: CASSLAETGGTEAFF
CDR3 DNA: TGCGCCAGCAGCTTGGCCGAGACAGGGGGCACTGAAGCTTTCTTT

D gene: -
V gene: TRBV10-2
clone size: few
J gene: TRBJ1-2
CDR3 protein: CASSEVGAHNYGYTF
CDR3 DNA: TGCGCCAGCAGTGAGGTGGGGGCCCACAACTATGGCTACACCTTC

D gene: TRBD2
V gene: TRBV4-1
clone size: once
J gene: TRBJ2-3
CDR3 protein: CASSSPQRGGMTDTQYF
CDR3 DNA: TGCGCCAGCAGTTCACCCCAGCGGGGGGGCATGACAGATACGCAGTATTTT

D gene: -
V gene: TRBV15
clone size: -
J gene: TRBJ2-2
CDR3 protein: CATSQPGTGELFF
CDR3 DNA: TGTGCCACCAGCCAGCCGGGAACCGGGGAGCTGTTTTTT

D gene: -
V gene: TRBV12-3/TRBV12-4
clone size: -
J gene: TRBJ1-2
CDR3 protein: CASSLSGIYTF
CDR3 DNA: TGTGCCAGCAGTTTAAGCGGGATCTACACCTTC

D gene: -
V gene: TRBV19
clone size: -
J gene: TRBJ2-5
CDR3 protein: CASSTLTTGQETQYF
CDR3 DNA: TGTGCCAGTAGTACCCTTACTACAGGACAAGAGACCCAGTACTTC

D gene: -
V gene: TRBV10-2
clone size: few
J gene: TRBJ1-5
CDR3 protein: CASSEAAVNQPQHF
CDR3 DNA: TGCGCCAGCAGTGAGGCGGCAGTCAATCAGCCCCAGCATTTT

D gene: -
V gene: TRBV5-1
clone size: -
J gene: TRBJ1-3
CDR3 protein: CASSSQGSGNTIYF
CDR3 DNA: TGCGCCAGCAGCTCCCAGGGCTCTGGAAACACCATATATTTT

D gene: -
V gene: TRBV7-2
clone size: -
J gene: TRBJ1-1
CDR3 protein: CASSLQTGWNTEAFF
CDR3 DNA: TGTGCCAGCAGCTTGCAAACAGGGTGGAACACTGAAGCTTTCTTT

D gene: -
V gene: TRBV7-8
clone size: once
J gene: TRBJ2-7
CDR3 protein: CASSLEAGIYEQYF
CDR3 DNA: TGTGCCAGCAGCTTAGAGGCGGGGATCTACGAGCAGTACTTC

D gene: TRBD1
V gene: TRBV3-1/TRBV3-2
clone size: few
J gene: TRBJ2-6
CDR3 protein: CASSLGQGFGANVLTF
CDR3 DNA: TGTGCCAGCAGCCTTGGACAGGGTTTTGGGGCCAACGTCCTGACTTTC

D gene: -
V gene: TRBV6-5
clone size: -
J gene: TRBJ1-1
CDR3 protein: CATQTWGQDEAFF
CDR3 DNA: TGTGCCACTCAAACGTGGGGGCAGGATGAAGCTTTCTTT

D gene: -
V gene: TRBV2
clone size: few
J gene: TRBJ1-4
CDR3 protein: CASKPGSTNEKLFF
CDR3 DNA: TGTGCCAGCAAGCCAGGGTCGACTAATGAAAAACTGTTTTTT

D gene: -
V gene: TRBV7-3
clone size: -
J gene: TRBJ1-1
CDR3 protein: CASSLSGPTEAFF
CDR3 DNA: TGTGCCAGCAGCTTAAGTGGGCCCACTGAAGCTTTCTTT

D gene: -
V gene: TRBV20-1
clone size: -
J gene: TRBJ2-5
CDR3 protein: CSGLYQETQYF
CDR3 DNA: TGCAGTGGGCTTTACCAAGAGACCCAGTACTTC

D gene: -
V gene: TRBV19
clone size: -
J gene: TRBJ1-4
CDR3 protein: CASSPLGLSNEKLFF
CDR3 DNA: TGTGCCAGTAGCCCGCTAGGACTTTCAAATGAAAAACTGTTTTTT

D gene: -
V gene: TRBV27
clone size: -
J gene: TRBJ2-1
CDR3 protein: CASSLVRGYNEQFF
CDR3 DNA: TGTGCCAGCAGTCTCGTCCGGGGCTACAATGAGCAGTTCTTC

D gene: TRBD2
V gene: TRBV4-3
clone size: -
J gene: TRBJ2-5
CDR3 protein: CASSQEPGGGETQYF
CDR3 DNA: TGCGCCAGCAGCCAAGAGCCGGGGGGAGGGGAGACCCAGTACTTC

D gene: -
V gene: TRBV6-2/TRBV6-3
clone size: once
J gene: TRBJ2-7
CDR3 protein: CASSYSDGYEQYF
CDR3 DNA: TGTGCCAGCAGTTACTCAGACGGGTACGAGCAGTACTTC

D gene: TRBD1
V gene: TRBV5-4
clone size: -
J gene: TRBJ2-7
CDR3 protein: CASSGQGATYEQYF
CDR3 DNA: TGTGCCAGCAGCGGACAGGGGGCCACCTACGAGCAGTACTTC

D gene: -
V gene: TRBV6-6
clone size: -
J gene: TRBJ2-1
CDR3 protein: CASSYTAFEGEQFF
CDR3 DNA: TGTGCCAGCAGTTACACAGCTTTTGAGGGTGAGCAGTTCTTC

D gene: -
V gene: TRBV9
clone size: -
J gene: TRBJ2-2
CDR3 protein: CASSVEQAYGELFF
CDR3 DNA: TGTGCCAGCAGCGTAGAGCAGGCTTACGGGGAGCTGTTTTTT

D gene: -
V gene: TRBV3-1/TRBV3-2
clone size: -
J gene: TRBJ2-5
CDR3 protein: CASSQGVAGETQYF
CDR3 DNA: TGTGCCAGCAGCCAAGGAGTGGCGGGAGAGACCCAGTACTTC

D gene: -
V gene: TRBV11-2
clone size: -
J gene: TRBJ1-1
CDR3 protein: CASSLASVMNTEAFF
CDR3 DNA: TGTGCCAGCAGCTTAGCCAGTGTCATGAACACTGAAGCTTTCTTT

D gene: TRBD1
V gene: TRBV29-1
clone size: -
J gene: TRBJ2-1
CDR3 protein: CSVGTGSGNEQFF
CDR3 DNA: TGCAGCGTCGGGACAGGGAGTGGCAATGAGCAGTTCTTC

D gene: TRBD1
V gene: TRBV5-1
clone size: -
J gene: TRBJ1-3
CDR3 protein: CASSLVGGTGNTIYF
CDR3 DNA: TGCGCCAGCAGCTTGGTAGGGGGCACTGGAAACACCATATATTTT

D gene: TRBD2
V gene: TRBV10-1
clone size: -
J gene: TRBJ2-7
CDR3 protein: CASSEPTSGSYYEQYF
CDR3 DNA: TGCGCCAGCAGTGAGCCGACTAGCGGGAGTTACTACGAGCAGTACTTC

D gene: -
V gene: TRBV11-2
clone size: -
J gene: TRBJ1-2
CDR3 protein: CASSLAGRGENTF
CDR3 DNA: TGTGCCAGCAGCTTAGCAGGCAGGGGCGAGAACACCTTC

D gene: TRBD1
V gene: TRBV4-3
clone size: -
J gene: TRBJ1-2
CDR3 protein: CASSQDYGTGPSTYYGYTF
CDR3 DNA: TGCGCCAGCAGCCAAGATTATGGGACAGGACCTTCGACTTATTATGGCTACACCTTC

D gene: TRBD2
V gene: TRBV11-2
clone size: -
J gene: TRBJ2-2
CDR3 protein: CASSRGYGRGSTGELFF
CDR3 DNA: TGTGCCAGCAGCCGAGGCTATGGGCGGGGGAGCACCGGGGAGCTGTTTTTT

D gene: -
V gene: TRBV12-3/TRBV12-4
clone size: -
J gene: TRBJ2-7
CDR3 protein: CASSMRRAYEQYF
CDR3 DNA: TGTGCCAGCAGTATGAGGAGGGCCTACGAGCAGTACTTC

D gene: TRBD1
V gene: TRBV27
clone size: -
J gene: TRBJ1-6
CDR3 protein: CASSLGGGNSPLHF
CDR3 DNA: TGTGCCAGCTCCCTAGGGGGCGGAAATTCACCCCTCCACTTT

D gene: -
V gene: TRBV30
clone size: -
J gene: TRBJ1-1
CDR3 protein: CAWTTTAGTEAFF
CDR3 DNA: TGTGCCTGGACCACAACGGCAGGCACTGAAGCTTTCTTT

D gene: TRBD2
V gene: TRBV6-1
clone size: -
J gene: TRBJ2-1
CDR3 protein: CASSEAGLALGEQFF
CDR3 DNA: TGTGCCAGCAGTGAAGCGGGACTAGCGTTAGGTGAGCAGTTCTTC

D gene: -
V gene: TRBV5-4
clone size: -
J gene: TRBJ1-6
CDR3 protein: CASSLGGTNSPLHF
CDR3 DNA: TGTGCCAGCAGCTTGGGCGGGACTAACTCACCCCTCCACTTT

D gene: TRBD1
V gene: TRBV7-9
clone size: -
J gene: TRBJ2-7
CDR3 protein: CASSPGTGTYEQYF
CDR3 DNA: TGTGCCAGCAGCCCCGGGACAGGGACCTACGAGCAGTACTTC

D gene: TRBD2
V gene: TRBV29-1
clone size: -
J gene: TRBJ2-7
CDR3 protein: CSYRRGEYEQYF
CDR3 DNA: TGCAGCTATCGGCGGGGGGAGTACGAGCAGTACTTC

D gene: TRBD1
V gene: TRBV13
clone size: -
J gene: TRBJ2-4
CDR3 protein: CASSTTGTGGNIQYF
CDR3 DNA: TGTGCCAGCAGCACAACCGGGACAGGGGGGAACATTCAGTACTTC